The rows below give T cell receptor beta chains drawn from one sample of a study of cytomegalovirus exposure and HLA in healthy donors. This table comes from immunoSEQ multiplex PCR, and its TCRdb copy is limited to in-frame clones, with some not included. This sample has roughly 170,000 clones, with over 80% found just once. Material for sequencing was PBMCs. The receptor source for this set is a man aged 45-60 years in good health and CMV-seronegative. Both conserved end residues are part of each CDR3. D genes are given only for firm matches. Part of the rows lack a size; the others show once, few, many or a class for expanded clones.

j_call,d_call,clone_size,v_call,cdr3_nt,cdr3_aa
TRBJ2-2,TRBD2,-,TRBV7-2,TGTGCCAGCAGCCCGACTAGCGGGATCCCGAGGGGCACCGGGGAGCTGTTTTTT,CASSPTSGIPRGTGELFF
TRBJ2-3,-,-,TRBV7-2,TGTGCCAGCAGCACCAGACTAACCTCTAGCACAGATACGCAGTATTTT,CASSTRLTSSTDTQYF
TRBJ1-5,TRBD1,-,TRBV5-6,TGTGCCAGCAACCCTTCGGACAGGGGAGGATATAGCAATCAGCCCCAGCATTTT,CASNPSDRGGYSNQPQHF
TRBJ2-1,TRBD1,once,TRBV18,TGTGCCAGCTCACTTTACCTTTCGCAGGGGGCGGGAGAGCAGTTCTTC,CASSLYLSQGAGEQFF
TRBJ1-4,-,-,TRBV6-6,TGTGCCAGCAGGCCCCAGTGGAGGACTAATGAAAAACTGTTTTTT,CASRPQWRTNEKLFF
TRBJ1-5,-,few,TRBV7-9,TGTGCCAGCAGCTTGGGTACAGGCAATCAGCCCCAGCATTTT,CASSLGTGNQPQHF
TRBJ1-2,-,-,TRBV27,TGTGCCAGCAGACTAGCCGGAGGCTATGGCTACACCTTC,CASRLAGGYGYTF
TRBJ1-1,-,-,TRBV27,TGTGCCAGCAGCCCGGGAGGGTTTATGAACACTGAAGCTTTCTTT,CASSPGGFMNTEAFF
TRBJ1-1,TRBD1,-,TRBV5-5,TGTGCCAGCAGCCGTCGGGACAGCGGATCTGAAGCTTTCTTT,CASSRRDSGSEAFF
TRBJ1-5,-,-,TRBV19,TGTGCCAGTGCCGGGGGAGAGGGAGACACTAGCAATCAGCCCCAGCATTTT,CASAGGEGDTSNQPQHF
TRBJ2-7,TRBD1,-,TRBV2,TGTGCCAGTGGCCTGGACAGGGGGGTTATATACGAGCAGTACTTC,CASGLDRGVIYEQYF
TRBJ2-7,TRBD2,-,TRBV27,TGTGCCAGCAGTACCCGACTAGCCCGAGGGACCTACGAGCAGTACTTC,CASSTRLARGTYEQYF
TRBJ2-3,-,-,TRBV7-3,TGTGCCAGCAGCCCGGGACAAGCAGGCACAGATACGCAGTATTTT,CASSPGQAGTDTQYF
TRBJ1-4,TRBD1,-,TRBV6-1,TGTGCCAGCAGTGGACAGGGTATACCAACTAATGAAAAACTGTTTTTT,CASSGQGIPTNEKLFF
TRBJ2-5,-,-,TRBV5-1,TGCGCCAGCAGCCCGCCCGGGGCGACGGGGGGCCCTGAGACCCAGTACTTC,CASSPPGATGGPETQYF